This T cell receptor (beta chain) was retrieved from a study of regulatory T cells in long-lasting Graves disease. The CDR3 extends over 15 amino acids. Germline CDR1 GTSNPN, CDR2 SVGIG (reference sequence). Germline trimming cut 1 base from V and 6 bases from J; bases unmatched to any gene: 7. Time point described: newly diagnosed GD, antithyroid drugs for less than 3 months. PBMC-derived RNA was used for the TCR library. The patients were drawn from one endocrinology department in Xi'an, China. Building the TCR beta libraries relied on iRepertoire HTBI primers, and CDR3 regions underwent Arm-PCR. TCRdb independently ran MiXCR on the multiplex PCR reads; one entry per CDR3 protein. Here the sample spans just over 600,000 distinct CDR3 sequences, 16% being singletons. These data were likewise used in another study, on T cells in Graves' hyperthyroidism and ophthalmopathy. That report adds: Researchers ran a first-round RT-PCR on the TCR CDR3 using the HTBI primer set. Most thyroid clonotypes that were expanded above 0.001 also turned up in blood.

The sequence was collected from a woman aged 25 to 39 with Graves disease. This chain uses TRBV30 with TRBJ2-1; 9 bases agree with TRBD2. The input for sequencing was peripheral blood mononuclear cells (PBMCs), taken at new diagnosis, from a patient treated with antithyroid drugs. CDR3 in amino acids: CAWSDIAGAFNEQFF. CDR3 DNA: TGTGCCTGGAGTGACATAGCGGGAGCTTTCAATGAGCAGTTCTTC.